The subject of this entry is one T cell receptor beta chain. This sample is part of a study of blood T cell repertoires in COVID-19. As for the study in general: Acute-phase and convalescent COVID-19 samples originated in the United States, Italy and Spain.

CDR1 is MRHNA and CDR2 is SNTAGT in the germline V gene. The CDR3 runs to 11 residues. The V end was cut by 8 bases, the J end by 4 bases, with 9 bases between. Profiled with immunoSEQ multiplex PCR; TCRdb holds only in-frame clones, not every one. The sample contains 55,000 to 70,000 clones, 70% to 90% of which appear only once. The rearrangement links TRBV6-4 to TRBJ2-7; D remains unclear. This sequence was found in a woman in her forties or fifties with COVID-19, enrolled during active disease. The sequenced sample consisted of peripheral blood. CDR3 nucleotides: TGTGCCAGCGTATGGCCTTACGAGCAGTACTTC. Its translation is CASVWPYEQYF.